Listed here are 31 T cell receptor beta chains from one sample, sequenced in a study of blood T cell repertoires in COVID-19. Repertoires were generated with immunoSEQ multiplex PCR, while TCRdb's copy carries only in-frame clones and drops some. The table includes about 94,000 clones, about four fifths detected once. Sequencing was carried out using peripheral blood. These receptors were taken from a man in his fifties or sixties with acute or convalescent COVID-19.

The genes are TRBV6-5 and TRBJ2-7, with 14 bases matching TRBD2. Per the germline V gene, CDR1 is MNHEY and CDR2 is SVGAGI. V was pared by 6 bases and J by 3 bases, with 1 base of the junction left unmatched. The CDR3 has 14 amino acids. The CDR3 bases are TGTGCCAGCAGGGGACTAGCGGGGGTCTACGAGCAGTACTTC. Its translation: CASRGLAGVYEQYF.

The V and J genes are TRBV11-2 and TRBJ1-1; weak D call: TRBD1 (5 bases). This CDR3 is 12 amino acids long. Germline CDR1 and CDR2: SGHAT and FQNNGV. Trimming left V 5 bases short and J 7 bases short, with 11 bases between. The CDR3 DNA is TGTGCCAGCAGCCCAGGGACTGTTGAAGCTTTCTTT. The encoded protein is CASSPGTVEAFF.

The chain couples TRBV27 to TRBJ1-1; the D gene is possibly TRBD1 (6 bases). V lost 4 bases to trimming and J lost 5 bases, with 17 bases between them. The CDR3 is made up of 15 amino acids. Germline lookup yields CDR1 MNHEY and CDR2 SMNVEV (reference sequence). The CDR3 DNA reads TGTGCCAGCAGTTGGGTGGCAGGGGTCGAAACTGAAGCTTTCTTT. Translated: CASSWVAGVETEAFF.

In nucleotides, the CDR3 is TGTGCCAGCTCACCCTCAGGGTACTCTGAAGCTTTCTTT. Its protein product is CASSPSGYSEAFF. The V call is TRBV18, the J call TRBJ1-1, with TRBD1 as a possible D gene (5 bases). The CDR3 spans 13 residues. With 3 bases removed from V and 6 bases from J, the gap between germline ends came to 11 bases. CDR1 is KGHSH and CDR2 is LQKENI in the germline V gene.

DNA for the CDR3: TGTGCCAGCAGCTTAGGCAGGGGCACTGAAGCTTTCTTT. This translates into CASSLGRGTEAFF. The V call is TRBV11-3, the J call TRBJ1-1, with D perhaps TRBD1 (6 bases). The ends were cut back, 1 base at V and 4 bases at J, with 7 bases in the middle. Germline V gene lookup returns CDR1 SGHNT and CDR2 YENEEA. CDR3 length: 13 amino acids.

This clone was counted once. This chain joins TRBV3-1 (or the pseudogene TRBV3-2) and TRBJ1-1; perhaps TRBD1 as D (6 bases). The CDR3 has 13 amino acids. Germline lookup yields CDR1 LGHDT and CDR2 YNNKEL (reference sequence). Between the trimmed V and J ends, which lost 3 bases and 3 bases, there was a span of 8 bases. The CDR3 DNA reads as TGTGCCAGCAGCCAGGGGGGGCACACTGAAGCTTTCTTT. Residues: CASSQGGHTEAFF.

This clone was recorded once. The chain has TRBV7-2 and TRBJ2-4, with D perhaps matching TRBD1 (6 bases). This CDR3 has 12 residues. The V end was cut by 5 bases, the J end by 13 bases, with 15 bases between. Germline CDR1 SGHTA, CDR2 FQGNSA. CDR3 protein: CASSRSNRVQYF. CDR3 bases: TGTGCCAGCAGCCGCTCTAACAGGGTCCAGTACTTC.

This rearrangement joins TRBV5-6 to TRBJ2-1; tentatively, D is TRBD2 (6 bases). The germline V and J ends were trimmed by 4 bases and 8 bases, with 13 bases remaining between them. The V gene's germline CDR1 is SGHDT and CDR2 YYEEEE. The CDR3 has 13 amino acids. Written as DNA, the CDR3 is TGTGCCAGCAGCCCAGGACTATCCCATGAGCAGTTCTTC. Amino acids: CASSPGLSHEQFF.

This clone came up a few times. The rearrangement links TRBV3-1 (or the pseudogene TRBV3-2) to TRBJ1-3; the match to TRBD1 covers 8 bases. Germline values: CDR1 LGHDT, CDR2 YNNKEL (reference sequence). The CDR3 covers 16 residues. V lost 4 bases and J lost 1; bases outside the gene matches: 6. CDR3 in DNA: TGTGCCAGCAGCCTCGGGACAGGCTTTTCTGGAAACACCATATATTTT. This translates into CASSLGTGFSGNTIYF.

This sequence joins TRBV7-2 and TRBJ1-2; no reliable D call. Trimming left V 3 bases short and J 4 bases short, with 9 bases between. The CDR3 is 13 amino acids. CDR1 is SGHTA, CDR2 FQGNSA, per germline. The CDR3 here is CASSFAGTYGYTF. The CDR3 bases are TGTGCCAGCAGCTTTGCAGGTACCTATGGCTACACCTTC.

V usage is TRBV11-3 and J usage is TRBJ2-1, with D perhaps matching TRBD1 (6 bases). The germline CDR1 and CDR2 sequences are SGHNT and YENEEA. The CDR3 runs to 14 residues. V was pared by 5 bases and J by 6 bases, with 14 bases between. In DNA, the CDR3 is TGTGCCAGCAGCACTCAGGACAGAGGCAATGAGCAGTTCTTC. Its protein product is CASSTQDRGNEQFF.

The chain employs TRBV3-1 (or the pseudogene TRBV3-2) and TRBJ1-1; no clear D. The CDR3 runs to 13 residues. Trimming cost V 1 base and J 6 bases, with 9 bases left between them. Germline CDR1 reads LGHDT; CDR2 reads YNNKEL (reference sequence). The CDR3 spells CASSQAPQSEAFF. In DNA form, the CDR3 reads TGTGCCAGCAGCCAAGCCCCGCAGTCTGAAGCTTTCTTT.

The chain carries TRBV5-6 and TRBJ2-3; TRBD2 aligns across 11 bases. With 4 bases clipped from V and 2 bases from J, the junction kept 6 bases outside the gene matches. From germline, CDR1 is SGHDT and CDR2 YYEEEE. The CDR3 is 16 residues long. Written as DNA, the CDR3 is TGTGCCAGCAGCCTAAAGACTAGCGGGGACACAGATACGCAGTATTTT. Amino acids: CASSLKTSGDTDTQYF.

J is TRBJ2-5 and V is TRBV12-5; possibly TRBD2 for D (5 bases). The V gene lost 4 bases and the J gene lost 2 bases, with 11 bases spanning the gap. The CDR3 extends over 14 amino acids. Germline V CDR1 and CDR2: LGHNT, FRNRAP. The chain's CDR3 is CASGSDWRQETQYF. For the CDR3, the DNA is TGTGCTAGTGGTTCGGACTGGAGACAAGAGACCCAGTACTTC.

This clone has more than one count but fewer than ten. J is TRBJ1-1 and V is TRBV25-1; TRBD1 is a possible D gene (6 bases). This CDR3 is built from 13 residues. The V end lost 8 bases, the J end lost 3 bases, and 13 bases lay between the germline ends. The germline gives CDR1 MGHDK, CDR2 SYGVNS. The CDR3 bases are TGTGCCAGCGCCAAGACAGGTTACACTGAAGCTTTCTTT. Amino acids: CASAKTGYTEAFF. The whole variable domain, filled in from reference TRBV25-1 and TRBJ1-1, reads EADIYQTPRYLVIGTGKKITLECSQTMGHDKMYWYQQDPGMELHLIHYSYGVNSTEKGDLSSESTVSRIRTEHFPLTLESARPSHTSQYLCASAKTGYTEAFFGQGTRLTVV.

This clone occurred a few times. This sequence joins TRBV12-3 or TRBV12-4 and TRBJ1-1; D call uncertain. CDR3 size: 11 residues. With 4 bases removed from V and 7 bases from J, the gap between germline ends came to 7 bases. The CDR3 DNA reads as TGTGCCAGCAGTTCTGGCAGTGAAGCTTTCTTT. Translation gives CASSSGSEAFF.

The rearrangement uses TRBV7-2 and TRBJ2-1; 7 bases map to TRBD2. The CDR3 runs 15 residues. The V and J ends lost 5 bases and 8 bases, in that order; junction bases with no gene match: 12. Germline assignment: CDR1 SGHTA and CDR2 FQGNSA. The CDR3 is CASSPQEARGDEQFF. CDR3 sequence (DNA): TGTGCCAGCAGCCCGCAAGAGGCCCGGGGGGATGAGCAGTTCTTC.

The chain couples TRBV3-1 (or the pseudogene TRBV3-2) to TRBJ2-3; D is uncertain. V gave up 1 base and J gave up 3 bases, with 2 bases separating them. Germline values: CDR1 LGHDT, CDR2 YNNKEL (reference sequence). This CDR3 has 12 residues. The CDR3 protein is CASSQVTDTQYF. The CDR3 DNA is TGTGCCAGCAGCCAAGTAACAGATACGCAGTATTTT.

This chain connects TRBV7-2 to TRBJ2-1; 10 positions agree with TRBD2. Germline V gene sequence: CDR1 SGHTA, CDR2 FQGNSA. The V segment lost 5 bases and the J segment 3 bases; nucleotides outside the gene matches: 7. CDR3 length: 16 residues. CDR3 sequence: CASSNPSGGHYNEQFF. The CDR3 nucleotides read TGTGCCAGCAGCAACCCTAGCGGGGGTCACTACAATGAGCAGTTCTTC.

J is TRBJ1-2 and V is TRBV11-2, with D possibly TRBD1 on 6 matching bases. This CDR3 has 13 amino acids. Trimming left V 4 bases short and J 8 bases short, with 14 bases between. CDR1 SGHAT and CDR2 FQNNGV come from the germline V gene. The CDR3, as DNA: TGTGCCAGCAGCTCTGGGGGCAGTCACGGCTACACCTTC. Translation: CASSSGGSHGYTF.

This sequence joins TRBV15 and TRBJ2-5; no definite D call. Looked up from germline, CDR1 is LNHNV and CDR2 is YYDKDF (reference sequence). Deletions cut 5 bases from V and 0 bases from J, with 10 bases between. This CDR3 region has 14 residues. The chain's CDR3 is CATSAPTYQETQYF. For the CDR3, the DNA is TGTGCCACCAGCGCGCCTACGTACCAAGAGACCCAGTACTTC.

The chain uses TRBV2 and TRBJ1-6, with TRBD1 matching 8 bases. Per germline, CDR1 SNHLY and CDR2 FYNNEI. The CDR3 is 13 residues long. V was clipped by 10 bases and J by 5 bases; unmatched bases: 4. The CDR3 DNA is TGTGCCACGGGACAGGAGAATAATTCACCCCTCCACTTT. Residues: CATGQENNSPLHF.

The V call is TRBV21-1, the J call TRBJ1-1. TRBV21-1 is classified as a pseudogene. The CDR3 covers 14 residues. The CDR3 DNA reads TGTGCCAGCAGCAAAGTGGGCTTACTAGCTGAAGCTTTCTTT. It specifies CASSKVGLLAEAFF.

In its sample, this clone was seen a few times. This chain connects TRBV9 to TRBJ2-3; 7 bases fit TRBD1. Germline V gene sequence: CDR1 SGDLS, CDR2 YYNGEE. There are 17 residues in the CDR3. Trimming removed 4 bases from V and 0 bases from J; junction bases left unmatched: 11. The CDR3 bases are TGTGCCAGCAGCCTAACCTTAGGACAGGCTAGCACAGATACGCAGTATTTT. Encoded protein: CASSLTLGQASTDTQYF.

This CDR3 reads CSVQGRGEKLFF. In DNA form, the CDR3 reads TGCAGCGTACAGGGGCGCGGTGAAAAACTGTTTTTT. The V gene is TRBV29-1, the J gene TRBJ1-4; 7 bases agree with TRBD1. Germline loops: CDR1 SQVTM, CDR2 ANQGSEA. The CDR3 covers 12 residues. The junction had 5 bases not matched to a gene; V was cut back by 6 bases and J by 7 bases.

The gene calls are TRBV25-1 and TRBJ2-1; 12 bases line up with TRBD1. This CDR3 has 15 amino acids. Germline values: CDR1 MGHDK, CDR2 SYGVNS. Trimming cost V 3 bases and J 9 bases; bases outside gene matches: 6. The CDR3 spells CASSDPGQGAGEQFF. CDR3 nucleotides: TGTGCCAGCAGTGATCCGGGACAGGGGGCCGGTGAGCAGTTCTTC.

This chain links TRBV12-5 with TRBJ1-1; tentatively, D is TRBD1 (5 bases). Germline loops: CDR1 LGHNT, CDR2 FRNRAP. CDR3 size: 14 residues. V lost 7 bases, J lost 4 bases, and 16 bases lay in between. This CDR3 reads CASEGLEKSTEAFF. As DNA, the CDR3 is TGTGCTAGTGAGGGACTCGAGAAGAGCACTGAAGCTTTCTTT. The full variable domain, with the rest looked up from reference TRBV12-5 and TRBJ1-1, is DARVTQTPRHKVTEMGQEVTMRCQPILGHNTVFWYRQTMMQGLELLAYFRNRAPLDDSGMPKDRFSAEMPDATLATLKIQPSEPRDSAVYFCASEGLEKSTEAFFGQGTRLTVV.

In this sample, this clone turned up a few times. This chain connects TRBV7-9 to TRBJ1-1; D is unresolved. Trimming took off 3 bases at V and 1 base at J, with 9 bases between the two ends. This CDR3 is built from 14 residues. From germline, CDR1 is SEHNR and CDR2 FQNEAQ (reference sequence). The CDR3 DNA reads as TGTGCCAGCAGCTTGAACGGTCCGAACACTGAAGCTTTCTTT. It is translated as CASSLNGPNTEAFF.

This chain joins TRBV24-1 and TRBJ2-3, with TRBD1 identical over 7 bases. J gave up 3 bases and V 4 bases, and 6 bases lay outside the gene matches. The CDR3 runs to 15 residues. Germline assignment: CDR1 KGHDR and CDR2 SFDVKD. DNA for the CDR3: TGTGCCACCAGTGACCGGGGACAGATAACAGATACGCAGTATTTT. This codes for CATSDRGQITDTQYF.

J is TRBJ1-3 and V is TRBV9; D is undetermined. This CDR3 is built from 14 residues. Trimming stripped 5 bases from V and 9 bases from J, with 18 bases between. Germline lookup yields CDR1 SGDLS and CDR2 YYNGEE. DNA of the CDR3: TGTGCCAGCAGAGCGTTAGATAGCGGGAGCACCATATATTTT. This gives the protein CASRALDSGSTIYF.

CDR3 in amino acids: CASSAQGTYTEAFF. The CDR3 DNA reads TGCGCCAGCAGCGCGCAGGGTACGTACACTGAAGCTTTCTTT. The chain couples TRBV5-1 to TRBJ1-1, with D tentatively TRBD1 (5 bases). Trimming stripped 4 bases from V and 3 bases from J, with 13 bases between. Germline V gives CDR1 SGHRS, CDR2 YFSETQ. CDR3 length: 14 amino acids.